The 5 T cell receptor beta chains presented below share a single source sample, sequenced in a study of cytomegalovirus exposure and HLA in healthy donors. 60 Vbeta and 13 Jbeta primers were used in PCR. The data were produced by immunoSEQ multiplex PCR, yet TCRdb's version contains in-frame clones alone and is incomplete. The sample has about 110,000 clones, around 78% seen once. The sequenced sample was PBMCs. The origin of the receptors is a woman aged 30 to 39 in good health and CMV-seronegative.

This chain uses TRBV6-5 with TRBJ2-1; tentatively, D is TRBD2 (6 bases). Germline V gene data show CDR1 as MNHEY and CDR2 as SVGAGI. The CDR3 covers 14 residues. V was trimmed by 5 bases and J by 9 bases, leaving 17 bases between them. The CDR3 sequence: CASSRAGGAPEQFF. The DNA for the CDR3 is TGTGCCAGCAGTAGGGCCGGCGGGGCGCCTGAGCAGTTCTTC.

The chain recombines TRBV9 with TRBJ1-2; 10 nucleotides match TRBD1. From germline, CDR1 is SGDLS and CDR2 YYNGEE. The CDR3 is made up of 16 amino acids. The V gene end was trimmed by 3 bases and the J gene end by 4 bases; junction bases not matched to a gene: 9. The CDR3 sequence is CASSDPGQGISYGYTF. In DNA, the CDR3 is TGTGCCAGCAGCGATCCGGGACAGGGGATTTCCTATGGCTACACCTTC.

The V call is TRBV15, the J call TRBJ1-2; 9 bases agree with TRBD1. The CDR3 loop spans 16 amino acids. The junction had 8 bases not matched to a gene; V was cut back by 0 bases and J by 6 bases. Germline values: CDR1 LNHNV, CDR2 YYDKDF (reference sequence). The CDR3, as DNA: TGTGCCACCAGCAGAGATTCACAGGGGGCGTTTGATGGCTACACCTTC. Translating gives CATSRDSQGAFDGYTF.

The chain carries TRBV27 and TRBJ1-1, with 8 bases fitting TRBD1. Germline-derived CDR1 and CDR2 are MNHEY and SMNVEV (reference sequence). There are 15 residues in the CDR3. With 5 bases clipped from V and 1 base from J, the junction kept 6 bases outside the gene matches. Written as DNA, the CDR3 is TGTGCCAGCAGTCGGGGACAGGTCACGAACACTGAAGCTTTCTTT. Translating gives CASSRGQVTNTEAFF.

This rearrangement joins TRBV7-9 to TRBJ2-3; TRBD1 matches at 7 bases. The germline CDR1 and CDR2 sequences are SEHNR and FQNEAQ (reference sequence). With 3 bases clipped from V and 2 bases from J, the junction kept 8 bases outside the gene matches. This CDR3 has 16 amino acids. The chain's CDR3 is CASSLFLQGPTDTQYF. The CDR3 DNA is TGTGCCAGCAGCTTGTTCCTACAGGGGCCCACAGATACGCAGTATTTT.